This T cell receptor (beta chain) comes out of a study of CD8 T cells in ankylosing spondylitis. Study-level findings and limits: A CD8+ phenotype characterized the disease-linked clones, which were relatively rare in peripheral blood. What seemed typical of ankylosing spondylitis blood was a TCR beta motif built from several highly homologous variants.

TCRdb re-called the 5' RACE reads with MiXCR, one entry per CDR3 protein. The sample lists about 140,000 distinct CDR3 sequences; more than 7% were seen once. Looked up from germline, CDR1 is PRHDT and CDR2 is FYEKMQ (reference sequence). V lost 3 bases to trimming and J lost 0 bases, with 8 bases between them. This CDR3 region has 14 residues. This clonotype has a count of ten or more. Antigen unknown. Input material: synovial fluid, either unsorted or a sorted T cell fraction (not recorded which). V usage is TRBV13 and J usage is TRBJ1-2; D is ambiguous. The clonotype was recovered from a male donor with ankylosing spondylitis. CDR3 bases: TGTGCCAGCAGCTTTGGCGGTACTAACTATGGCTACACCTTC. Protein: CASSFGGTNYGYTF. Together with reference TRBV13 and TRBJ1-2, the CDR3 gives the full variable domain: AAGVIQSPRHLIKEKRETATLKCYPIPRHDTVYWYQQGPGQDPQFLISFYEKMQSDKGSIPDRFSAQQFSDYHSELNMSSLELGDSALYFCASSFGGTNYGYTFGSGTRLTVV.